This is a list of T cell receptor beta chains from one sample in a study of blood T cell repertoires in COVID-19. Only in-frame clones appear in the TCRdb table, and some are missing; sequencing was by immunoSEQ multiplex PCR. Of 200,000 to 250,000 clones listed, 87% were seen once; the top ten hold 2% to 3%. Sequencing was carried out using PBMCs or T cells enriched from blood (not recorded which). Every receptor here comes from a woman in her twenties or thirties with acute COVID-19. Each CDR3 is given with its conserved first and last residue. D genes are given only for firm matches. Expanded clones are given a class, and other clones once, few, many or no size at all.

>14|TRBV5-1|few|TRBD1|TRBJ1-3
TGCGCCAGCAGCACCGGGACAGTAGGAAACACCATATATTTT
CASSTGTVGNTIYF
>11|TRBV12-3/TRBV12-4|.|TRBD2|TRBJ2-1
TGTGCCAGCAGCGGGGGGGTTGAGCAGTTCTTC
CASSGGVEQFF
>16|TRBV9|.|TRBD1|TRBJ1-3
TGTGCCAGCAGCGGCCGGGACAGGATCGCTAGGAACACCATATATTTT
CASSGRDRIARNTIYF
>11|TRBV30|.|.|TRBJ1-1
TGTGCCTGGAGTGGGGACTCTGAAGCTTTCTTT
CAWSGDSEAFF
>15|TRBV3-1/TRBV3-2|.|TRBD2|TRBJ2-1
TGTGCCAGCAGCCCCGCGGGGGGTCGAGCCAATGAGCAGTTCTTC
CASSPAGGRANEQFF
>15|TRBV5-1|.|TRBD1|TRBJ2-5
TGCGCCAGCAGCTTTTATGGGGACAGCCAAGAGACCCAGTACTTC
CASSFYGDSQETQYF
>14|TRBV10-1|.|.|TRBJ1-4
TGCGCCAGCAGCAAGGGGGACACTAATGAAAAACTGTTTTTT
CASSKGDTNEKLFF
>13|TRBV10-3|.|TRBD2|TRBJ2-5
TGTGCCATCAGTGAGTCGCTAGCGGGGAGCCAGTACTTC
CAISESLAGSQYF
>16|TRBV19|once|.|TRBJ2-3
TGTGCCAGTAGTAGGGAGGACAGGTTTTTAGCAGATACGCAGTATTTT
CASSREDRFLADTQYF
>13|TRBV2|.|TRBD2|TRBJ2-7
TGTGCCAGCACCCGGGAGGGGGGGTACGAGCAGTACTTC
CASTREGGYEQYF
>14|TRBV7-6|.|TRBD1|TRBJ1-4
TGTGCCAGCAGCTCAGGGGGCGTATGGGAAAAACTGTTTTTT
CASSSGGVWEKLFF
>15|TRBV5-1|.|TRBD1|TRBJ1-5
TGCGCCAGCAGCCGTACAGGGGGAGGAGATCAGCCCCAGCATTTT
CASSRTGGGDQPQHF
>16|TRBV7-9|medium-sized|TRBD2|TRBJ2-2
TGTGCCAGCAGCTTATTGGCGGGGGGTAACACCGGGGAGCTGTTTTTT
CASSLLAGGNTGELFF
>14|TRBV15|once|TRBD1|TRBJ2-7
TGTGCCACCAGCAGCGGGACAGGGGACTACGAGCAGTACTTC
CATSSGTGDYEQYF
>15|TRBV3-1/TRBV3-2|.|.|TRBJ1-4
TGTGCCAGCAGCCAAGATGTTTCGGCTAATGAAAAACTGTTTTTT
CASSQDVSANEKLFF
>17|TRBV5-4|.|TRBD1|TRBJ1-4
TGTGCCAGCAGCCTGGGTGGGACAGCTCTAACTAATGAAAAACTGTTTTTT
CASSLGGTALTNEKLFF